These 31 T cell receptor beta chains were sequenced from one sample in a study of T cell repertoires in cytomegalovirus infection. Their antigens are not known. TCRdb recomputed calls from the reads with MiXCR, one row per CDR3 protein. The data show some 350,000 distinct CDR3 sequences, just under 35% seen once. The sample was cultured PBMCs, taken from culture after CMV antigen stimulation. Receptor source: a human donor in good health (CMV status not recorded). Some clones in this sample may be carry-over from other donors' samples.

The sample holds a few counts of this clonotype. The chain has TRBV7-2 and TRBJ2-2; D gene unclear. In germline, CDR1 is SGHTA, CDR2 FQGNSA. With 3 bases removed from V and 2 bases from J, the gap between germline ends came to 7 bases. CDR3 length: 14 amino acids. The CDR3 DNA sequence: TGTGCCAGCAGCTTTAGCAGTAACACCGGGGAGCTGTTTTTT. Translating gives CASSFSSNTGELFF. Looking up the rest from reference TRBV7-2 and TRBJ2-2 gives the full variable domain: GAGVSQSPSNKVTEKGKDVELRCDPISGHTALYWYRQSLGQGLEFLIYFQGNSAPDKSGLPSDRFSAERTGGSVSTLTIQRTQQEDSAVYLCASSFSSNTGELFFGEGSRLTVL.

This clonotype appeared many times. CDR3: CASSRRLDCGAKNQPQHF. CDR3 DNA sequence: TGTGCCAGCAGTCGCCGACTGGATTGTGGGGCTAAAAATCAGCCCCAGCATTTT. The chain couples TRBV2 to TRBJ1-5, with D possibly being TRBD1 (5 bases). The CDR3 loop spans 18 amino acids. The ends were cut back, 5 bases at V and 4 bases at J, with 24 bases in the middle. In germline, CDR1 is SNHLY, CDR2 FYNNEI.

On this clonotype itself: Sequence at one end of the junction differs from germline and may be a read error. CDR3 DNA: TGCGCCAGCACCTTCGGGACAGGGCCCTCGAACACCGAGGAGCTGTTTTTT. The encoded protein is CASTFGTGPSNTEELFF. The chain joins TRBV23-1 to TRBJ2-2; TRBD1 aligns across 9 bases. TRBV23-1 falls under the ORF class, with uncertain function. The CDR3 has 17 amino acids.

The J gene is TRBJ1-1, the V gene TRBV18; no clear D. The CDR3 has 15 amino acids. Germline values: CDR1 KGHSH, CDR2 LQKENI. V was shortened by 3 bases and J by 3 bases, with 14 bases between the two germline ends. The chain's CDR3 is CASSPAGRSDTEAFF. The DNA for the CDR3 is TGTGCCAGCTCACCGGCGGGGAGGTCAGACACTGAAGCTTTCTTT.

This clonotype was seen ten or more times. The chain joins TRBV7-2 to TRBJ2-7, with D possibly called TRBD1 or TRBD2 (5 bases each). The germline CDR1 and CDR2 sequences are SGHTA and FQGNSA. This CDR3 comprises 14 residues. V gave up 2 bases and J gave up 7 bases, with 15 bases separating them. CDR3 sequence reads: CASSLLGTPLEQYF. Here the CDR3 DNA reads TGTGCCAGCAGCTTATTGGGGACCCCTCTTGAGCAGTACTTC.

This clonotype was recorded a few times. This rearrangement joins TRBV7-2 to TRBJ2-1; D might be TRBD1 (5 bases). The CDR3 length is 14 residues. V was trimmed by 4 bases and J by 4 bases, leaving 11 bases between them. The germline CDR1 and CDR2 sequences are SGHTA and FQGNSA. CDR3 region: CASSYRQLYNEQFF. The CDR3 region has the DNA TGTGCCAGCAGCTATCGACAGTTATACAATGAGCAGTTCTTC.

This clonotype was seen a handful of times. V usage is TRBV6-6 and J usage is TRBJ2-1; 10 nucleotides align to TRBD2. This CDR3 contains 16 residues. V shed 5 bases and J 7 bases; nucleotides not matched to a gene: 11. CDR1 is MNHNY, CDR2 SVGAGI, per germline (reference sequence). CDR3 nucleotide sequence: TGTGCCAGCAGTCCGAGACTAGCGGGCCTGATAAATGAGCAGTTCTTC. It translates to CASSPRLAGLINEQFF.

V is TRBV7-3 and J is TRBJ1-4, with D possibly matching TRBD1 (5 bases). V gave up 6 bases and J gave up 6 bases, with 14 bases separating them. This CDR3 spans 14 amino acids. The germline V gene has CDR1 SGHTA and CDR2 FQGTGA. The CDR3 DNA sequence: TGTGCCAGCAGGCAAACGGGACGGGATGAAAAACTGTTTTTT. It yields the protein CASRQTGRDEKLFF. The full variable domain, rest sourced from reference TRBV7-3 and TRBJ1-4, is GAGVSQTPSNKVTEKGKYVELRCDPISGHTALYWYRQSLGQGPEFLIYFQGTGAADDSGLPNDRFFAVRPEGSVSTLKIQRTERGDSAVYLCASRQTGRDEKLFFGSGTQLSVL.

J is TRBJ1-4 and V is TRBV5-4; weak D call: TRBD1 (6 bases). Trimming left V 5 bases short and J 5 bases short, with 13 bases between. The germline gives CDR1 SGHNT, CDR2 YYREEE (reference sequence). CDR3 length equals 14 residues. The CDR3 DNA is TGTGCCAGCAGTCGGGACACGACCAATGAAAAACTGTTTTTT. Translated: CASSRDTTNEKLFF.

J is TRBJ1-1 and V is TRBV19; D is possibly TRBD1 (5 bases). V lost 1 base and J lost 2, with 11 bases in between. The germline CDR1 and CDR2 sequences are LNHDA and SQIVND (reference sequence). The CDR3 covers 15 residues. CDR3 in amino acids: CASSIGGPSNTEAFF. CDR3 sequence (DNA): TGTGCCAGTAGTATAGGGGGACCGAGCAACACTGAAGCTTTCTTT.

J is TRBJ2-5 and V is TRBV6-2 or TRBV6-3, with D uncertain. The CDR3 contains 11 residues. The V gene's germline CDR1 is MNHEY and CDR2 SVGEGT. V shed 6 bases and J shed 6 bases, with 8 bases lying between them. The CDR3 DNA reads TGTGCCAGCAGCCTCCCCAAGACCCAGTACTTC. It is translated as CASSLPKTQYF.

The V gene is TRBV6-1, the J gene TRBJ2-3; D possibly uses TRBD1 or TRBD2 (5 bases each). The CDR3 has 15 amino acids. Trimming pared 6 bases from V and 6 bases from J, leaving 19 bases between. CDR1 and CDR2 from the germline V gene are MNHNS and SASEGT. The CDR3 sequence is CASRSGRLQEDTQYF. In DNA form, the CDR3 reads TGTGCCAGCAGATCGGGACGGTTGCAGGAGGATACGCAGTATTTT.

CDR3 bases: TGCAGCGTCCGAAGACAGGGGGAAACGGAAGCTTTCTTT. Translation: CSVRRQGETEAFF. The chain recombines TRBV29-1 with TRBJ1-1; 9 bases match TRBD1. Germline CDR1 reads SQVTM; CDR2 reads ANQGSEA. The CDR3 covers 13 residues. V shed 6 bases and J 8 bases; nucleotides not matched to a gene: 10.

The CDR3 loop reads CASRSPGTSRYTDTQYF. Written as DNA, the CDR3 is TGTGCCAGCAGATCCCCGGGGACTAGCAGATACACAGATACGCAGTATTTT. V and J are TRBV28 and TRBJ2-3, with TRBD2 identical over 9 bases. The CDR3 is 17 amino acids. CDR1 is MDHEN, CDR2 SYDVKM, per germline. Unmatched junction bases numbered 12, after V lost 6 bases and J lost 2 bases.

The chain is built from TRBV11-2 and TRBJ2-1; a possible D gene is TRBD2 (6 bases). Germline CDR1 is SGHAT and CDR2 is FQNNGV. Trimming took off 4 bases at V and 12 bases at J, with 25 bases between the two ends. This CDR3 has 16 amino acids. The CDR3 nucleotides read TGTGCCAGCAGCTCCGGCCTGCGGCGGGACTTTAGGGGGCAGTTCTTC. Its translation: CASSSGLRRDFRGQFF.

The genes are TRBV11-2 and TRBJ2-1; D might be TRBD2 (5 bases). V was trimmed by 1 base and J by 9 bases, leaving 13 bases between them. Germline CDR1 reads SGHAT; CDR2 reads FQNNGV. The CDR3 is made up of 14 amino acids. This CDR3 reads CASSLGLAGTEQFF. CDR3 sequence (DNA): TGTGCCAGCAGCTTAGGGCTAGCAGGCACTGAGCAGTTCTTC.

The chain has TRBV10-3 and TRBJ2-1; 9 nucleotides line up with TRBD2. The CDR3 contains 16 residues. V lost 6 bases and J lost 0; bases outside the gene matches: 6. The germline V gene encodes CDR1 ENHRY and CDR2 SYGVKD. The CDR3 bases are TGTGCCATCAGGCCGACTAGCGGATACTCCTACAATGAGCAGTTCTTC. It translates to CAIRPTSGYSYNEQFF.

V is TRBV11-2 and J is TRBJ1-4; no definite D call. Trimming pared 0 bases from V and 10 bases from J, leaving 6 bases between. The CDR3 loop spans 12 amino acids. Germline assignment: CDR1 SGHAT and CDR2 FQNNGV. CDR3 nucleotide sequence: TGTGCCAGCAGCTTAGAGGCCGGAAAACTGTTTTTT. Protein: CASSLEAGKLFF.

Many counts were recorded for this clonotype. The chain uses TRBV7-9 and TRBJ1-5; 7 bases match TRBD1. The CDR3 length is 19 residues. V was pared by 3 bases and J by 3 bases, with 17 bases of the junction left unmatched. Germline assignment: CDR1 SEHNR and CDR2 FQNEAQ (reference sequence). The CDR3 loop is CASSLSGTEPSVYNQPQHF. The DNA of the CDR3 is TGTGCCAGCAGCTTGTCCGGGACAGAGCCCTCAGTTTACAATCAGCCCCAGCATTTT.

The chain couples TRBV7-6 to TRBJ2-3; D remains unclear. V lost 3 bases to trimming and J lost 3 bases, with 7 bases between them. This CDR3 is built from 13 residues. Germline values: CDR1 SGHVS, CDR2 FNYEAQ. The CDR3: CASSFSNTDTQYF. Written as DNA, the CDR3 is TGTGCCAGCAGCTTCTCCAATACAGATACGCAGTATTTT.

The chain has TRBV7-2 and TRBJ2-4; 8 nucleotides match TRBD1. The V gene's germline CDR1 is SGHTA and CDR2 FQGNSA. CDR3 size: 17 residues. Trimming removed 3 bases from V and 1 base from J; junction bases left unmatched: 8. CDR3 protein: CASSLRTGLGAKNIQYF. The CDR3 DNA reads as TGTGCCAGCAGCTTGCGGACAGGGCTGGGGGCCAAAAACATTCAGTACTTC.

This clonotype was counted a few times. This chain links TRBV19 with TRBJ1-5; no definite D call. This CDR3 has 13 residues. The V end was cut by 7 bases, the J end by 5 bases, with 12 bases between. Germline assignment: CDR1 LNHDA and CDR2 SQIVND (reference sequence). The CDR3 DNA reads TGTGCCAGTAATCTAGGGAAGTATCAGCCCCAGCATTTT. Protein sequence: CASNLGKYQPQHF.

This clonotype was recorded at least ten times. The J gene is TRBJ1-2, the V gene TRBV28, with TRBD1 matching over 7 bases. Per the germline V gene, CDR1 is MDHEN and CDR2 is SYDVKM. The CDR3 loop spans 12 amino acids. The V and J ends lost 5 bases and 5 bases, in that order; junction bases with no gene match: 2. The CDR3 DNA reads TGTGCCAGCAGTACAGGGGAGTATGGCTACACCTTC. This codes for CASSTGEYGYTF.

In its sample, this clonotype was seen a few times. The V gene is TRBV6-1, the J gene TRBJ2-7; D is undetermined. CDR1 is MNHNS, CDR2 SASEGT, per germline. V shed 2 bases and J shed 2 bases, with 7 bases lying between them. The CDR3 sequence is 13 residues long. For the CDR3, the DNA is TGTGCCAGCAGTGAACGACAAACCTACGAGCAGTACGTC. Translation: CASSERQTYEQYV.

This clonotype occurred a few times. The chain joins TRBV7-2 to TRBJ2-1, with 12 bases matching TRBD2. The V segment lost 7 bases and the J segment 8 bases; nucleotides outside the gene matches: 9. Germline loops: CDR1 SGHTA, CDR2 FQGNSA. This CDR3 contains 15 residues. CDR3: CASTLAGGPADEQFF. DNA of the CDR3: TGTGCCAGCACCCTAGCGGGAGGGCCTGCCGATGAGCAGTTCTTC.

The rearrangement links TRBV4-2 to TRBJ1-5; 7 nucleotides align to TRBD1. The CDR3 has 16 residues. The V gene end was trimmed by 2 bases and the J gene end by 1 base; junction bases not matched to a gene: 5. Germline lookup yields CDR1 LGHNA and CDR2 YNFKEQ. The CDR3 loop reads CASSQNRGGSNQPQHF. Here the CDR3 DNA reads TGTGCCAGCAGCCAAAACAGGGGAGGAAGCAATCAGCCCCAGCATTTT.

The V call is TRBV10-3, the J call TRBJ2-5, with 9 bases aligning to TRBD2. This CDR3 is 16 amino acids long. Germline lookup yields CDR1 ENHRY and CDR2 SYGVKD. The V gene end was trimmed by 2 bases and the J gene end by 5 bases; junction bases not matched to a gene: 9. Here the CDR3 DNA reads TGTGCCATCAGTGAGCCTGAGCGGGAGGACGGGGAGACCCAGTACTTC. It codes for CAISEPEREDGETQYF.

The table lists this clonotype with a few counts. The rearrangement joins TRBV5-4 to TRBJ2-4; possible D gene TRBD2, 6 bases. Germline assignment: CDR1 SGHNT and CDR2 YYREEE (reference sequence). Between the trimmed V and J ends, which lost 0 bases and 2 bases, there was a span of 15 bases. This CDR3 contains 17 residues. CDR3: CASSLGGGGGTKNIQYF. In nucleotides, the CDR3 is TGTGCCAGCAGCTTGGGGGGAGGCGGCGGTACCAAAAACATTCAGTACTTC.

This clonotype has just a few counts. V and J are TRBV28 and TRBJ2-1; D is uncertain. The ends were cut back, 2 bases at V and 9 bases at J, with 11 bases in the middle. The CDR3 totals 13 residues. Germline V CDR1 and CDR2: MDHEN, SYDVKM. CDR3 coding DNA: TGTGCCAGCAGTTTAACCCCATTAGTTGAGCAGTTCTTC. Amino acids: CASSLTPLVEQFF.

The chain employs TRBV6-2 or TRBV6-3 and TRBJ1-5; D ambiguous. V lost 7 bases, J lost 2 bases, and 21 bases lay in between. Germline values: CDR1 MNHEY, CDR2 SVGEGT. The CDR3 runs to 17 residues. CDR3 nucleotides: TGTGCCAGCAAGAGCCAGGAATTATATGTTCGCAATCAGCCCCAGCATTTT. As protein: CASKSQELYVRNQPQHF.

Only a few counts were recorded for this clonotype. The DNA of the CDR3 is TGTGCCTGGAGTTCTTCCACAGATACGCAGTATTTT. Protein sequence: CAWSSSTDTQYF. The chain uses TRBV30 and TRBJ2-3; D not certain. Germline lookup yields CDR1 GTSNPN and CDR2 SVGIG (reference sequence). Trimming removed 2 bases at V and 2 bases at J, with 5 bases between. The CDR3 is 12 residues long.